The rows below give T cell receptor beta chains drawn from one sample of a study of blood T cells in healthy people across ages. TCRdb processed the 5' RACE reads anew with MiXCR; each CDR3 protein has one entry. The sample includes some 1.5 million distinct CDR3 sequences, approximately 28% seen only once; the top ten take approximately 7.7%. The specimen was blood. The receptors originated from a woman in her 30s in good health. The CDR3 runs from the conserved cysteine through the conserved F or W. D genes are given only for firm matches. Size values are once, few and many counts, or a class for expanded clones, and some rows have none.

V gene	clone size	D gene	J gene	CDR3 DNA	CDR3 protein
TRBV6-1	-	-	TRBJ1-5	TGTGCCAGCACTATGACAGCAAGTGATCAGCCCCAGCATTTT	CASTMTASDQPQHF
TRBV27	-	TRBD1	TRBJ2-2	TGTGCCAGCAGCCGGGGACAGGCCACCGGGGAGCTGTTTTTT	CASSRGQATGELFF
TRBV7-8	-	-	TRBJ2-1	TGTGCCAGTAGCTTTGACATCTGGGACGATGAGCAGTTCTTC	CASSFDIWDDEQFF
TRBV7-2	few	-	TRBJ1-3	TGTGCCAGCAGCTTAGCCCAGACCATATATTTT	CASSLAQTIYF
TRBV6-1	many	-	TRBJ2-7	TGTGCCACCCAAGCGGTAGGCGAGCAGTACTTC	CATQAVGEQYF
TRBV29-1	-	-	TRBJ2-7	TGCAGCGTTGTATCACAGCGAGCTTACGAGCAGTACTTC	CSVVSQRAYEQYF
TRBV11-2	few	-	TRBJ2-3	TGTGCCAGCAGCGTTGGAAATACGCAGTATTTT	CASSVGNTQYF
TRBV24-1	few	-	TRBJ1-5	TGTGCCACCATCGCCGACAGGAGCAATCAGCCCCAGCATTTT	CATIADRSNQPQHF
TRBV4-2	many	TRBD1	TRBJ2-7	TGTGCCAGCAGCTTCTCCGGGACAGGGGCTGACGAGCAGTACTTC	CASSFSGTGADEQYF
TRBV12-5	-	-	TRBJ2-4	TGTGCTAGTGGGGGCAGGGGAAACGCCAAAAACATTCAGTACTTC	CASGGRGNAKNIQYF
TRBV20-1	few	TRBD2	TRBJ2-5	TGCAGTGCTAGAGATAGACTAGCGGGGACCCTTCAAGAGACCCAGTACTTC	CSARDRLAGTLQETQYF
TRBV12-5	once	-	TRBJ1-3	TGTGCTAGTGTCTTGGGTGGGTCTGGAAACACCATATATTTT	CASVLGGSGNTIYF
TRBV6-6	-	TRBD2	TRBJ2-1	TGTGCCAGCAGCCGTGAGCGGGGTGACAATGAGCAGTTCTTC	CASSRERGDNEQFF
TRBV12-3/TRBV12-4	many	-	TRBJ2-7	TGTGCCAGCAGTTCACAGAATTACTACGAGCAGTACTTC	CASSSQNYYEQYF
TRBV20-1	-	-	TRBJ1-1	TGCAGTGCTAGTGGCCGGACGGGAGGCCCGCCTGAAGCTTTCTTT	CSASGRTGGPPEAFF
TRBV5-1	-	TRBD1	TRBJ2-7	TGCGTCAGCAGCTTGGACAGGGGGCCGTCCTACGAGCAGTACTTC	CVSSLDRGPSYEQYF
TRBV20-1	-	TRBD2	TRBJ2-1	TGCAGTGCTGGCCAGACTAGCGGGAGGTACAATGAGCAGTTCTTC	CSAGQTSGRYNEQFF
TRBV28	-	-	TRBJ2-7	TGTGCCAGCAGTTTAAGACAAGCAAAGGCCCAGTACTTC	CASSLRQAKAQYF
TRBV15	few	-	TRBJ2-3	TGTGCCACCAGCAGAGATATCGGCAGAAGCACAGATACGCAGTATTTT	CATSRDIGRSTDTQYF
TRBV5-1	-	-	TRBJ1-1	TGCGCCAGTCCCCCCCAACAGCACCTTTCGGGACACACTGAAGCTTTCTTT	CASPPQQHLSGHTEAFF
TRBV6-2/TRBV6-3	many	-	TRBJ2-7	TGTGCCAGCAGTTACCCTTATGCCTACGAGCAGTACTTC	CASSYPYAYEQYF
TRBV24-1	-	TRBD1	TRBJ2-5	TGTGCCACCACAGACAGGGCGGTCAATGAGCAGTACTTC	CATTDRAVNEQYF
TRBV7-2	few	-	TRBJ1-2	TGTGCCAGCAGATTTAGCAGACAGTTCTATGGCTACACCTTC	CASRFSRQFYGYTF
TRBV5-1	few	TRBD1	TRBJ2-1	TGCGCCAGCAGCGGGGGACAGGGGCCTTCCAATGAGCAGTTCTTC	CASSGGQGPSNEQFF
TRBV7-6	-	TRBD2	TRBJ2-5	TGTGCCAGCAGCCAGAGGGGCACTAGCGGCCAAGAGACCCAGTACTTC	CASSQRGTSGQETQYF
TRBV20-1	-	-	TRBJ2-7	TGCAGTGCTAGAGATGGGCGGGGCTCATCCTACGAGCAGTACTTC	CSARDGRGSSYEQYF
TRBV6-1	-	-	TRBJ2-1	TGTGCCAGCACCGAGGAGGGGGCTCACTCCTACAATGAGCAGTTCTTC	CASTEEGAHSYNEQFF
TRBV12-3/TRBV12-4	few	TRBD2	TRBJ2-7	TGTGCCAGCAGACCCCCGGGACTAGCGGGAGACGAGCAGTACTTC	CASRPPGLAGDEQYF
TRBV5-5	-	-	TRBJ1-2	TGTGCCAGCAGCTTACCAACCACAGGGCACTATGGCTACACCTTC	CASSLPTTGHYGYTF
TRBV19	-	TRBD1	TRBJ2-3	TGTGCCAGTAGTATAGCGCGACAGGGGTCGAGGGATACGCAGTATTTT	CASSIARQGSRDTQYF
TRBV5-6	-	-	TRBJ2-5	TGTGCCAGCAGCGCCTCGGACAGCCTCCAAGAGACCCAGTACTTC	CASSASDSLQETQYF
TRBV5-5	-	-	TRBJ1-5	TGTGCCAGCAGACCCGACGATCAGCCCCAGCATTTT	CASRPDDQPQHF
TRBV2	-	TRBD1	TRBJ1-2	TGTTCCAGCAGAGGGGACAGCTATGGCTACACCTTC	CSSRGDSYGYTF
TRBV3-1	-	TRBD2	TRBJ2-5	TGTGTCAGCAGCAGCACTAGCGGGAGGGCCTACAATGAGCAGTACTTC	CVSSSTSGRAYNEQYF
TRBV20-1	-	TRBD2	TRBJ2-5	TGCAGTGCCCCGGGGGCGGGGGGGCCAGAGACCCAGTACTTC	CSAPGAGGPETQYF
TRBV20-1	-	-	TRBJ2-5	TGCAGTGCCGAGCCGGGGGAGGTGACCCAGTACTTC	CSAEPGEVTQYF
TRBV6-1	few	-	TRBJ1-2	TGTGCCAGCTTCCCTGAACGGCAGATCGATGGCTACACCTTC	CASFPERQIDGYTF
TRBV6-1	-	-	TRBJ2-2	TGTGCCAGCAGTGAATATAAGGAGACCGGGGAGCTGTTTTTT	CASSEYKETGELFF
TRBV7-9	-	-	TRBJ2-3	TGTGCCAGCAGCCCCAGACTAGAAGGGAGCACAGATACGCAGTATTTT	CASSPRLEGSTDTQYF
TRBV20-1	few	TRBD2	TRBJ2-3	TGCAGTGCTTCTTGGACTAGCGGGAGCACAGATACGCAGTATTTT	CSASWTSGSTDTQYF
TRBV4-1	-	-	TRBJ1-4	TGCGCCAGCAGCCAAGATATATGGCCTGGCCCCCCAGTAGATGAAAAACTGTTTTTT	CASSQDIWPGPPVDEKLFF
TRBV6-5	many	TRBD2	TRBJ2-1	TGTGCCAGCAGTTCGGCCGGGACTAGCGGGTACAATGAGCAGTTCTTC	CASSSAGTSGYNEQFF
TRBV21-1	few	-	TRBJ1-2	TGTGCCAGCAGCAAAATAAAAGGGAGCTATGGCTACACCTTC	CASSKIKGSYGYTF
TRBV29-1	few	-	TRBJ1-5	TGCAGCGTTGGGTACAATCAGCCCCAGCATTTT	CSVGYNQPQHF
TRBV5-1	-	-	TRBJ2-3	TGCGCCCGCAGCTCTAAGACATTCAGCACAGATACGCAGTATTTT	CARSSKTFSTDTQYF
TRBV2	few	-	TRBJ2-3	TGTGCCAGCAGTGTTGTCAGGGGAACAGATACGCAGTATTTT	CASSVVRGTDTQYF
TRBV20-1	-	-	TRBJ2-3	TGCAGTGCTAGAGATATCGGGTTCACAGATACGCAGTATTTT	CSARDIGFTDTQYF
TRBV20-1	-	TRBD2	TRBJ2-5	TGCAGTGCTAGTTCGCGGGAGGGGGAGACCCAGTACTTC	CSASSREGETQYF
TRBV14	-	-	TRBJ1-4	TGTGCCAGCAGCCCGCTGCCCGGGTCCACTAATGAAAAACTGTTTTTT	CASSPLPGSTNEKLFF
TRBV5-1	-	-	TRBJ2-5	TGCGCCAGCAGCTTGGCGAGGGGAAGGGAAGAGACCCAGTACTTC	CASSLARGREETQYF
TRBV20-1	few	-	TRBJ2-2	TGCAGTGCTAGGATTCCAGGTGGTTCCGGGGAGCTGTTTTTT	CSARIPGGSGELFF
TRBV5-6	-	-	TRBJ1-2	TGTGCCAGCAGCTCGATGGGAGACCTGGATGGCTACACCTTC	CASSSMGDLDGYTF
TRBV7-2	-	TRBD2	TRBJ2-5	TGTGCCAGCAGCTTAGACTTCGTAGCGGGAGAGACCCAGTACTTC	CASSLDFVAGETQYF
TRBV7-2	few	-	TRBJ2-1	TGTGCCAGCAGCTTACGGTCCATGCGTTCCTACAATGAGCAGTTCTTC	CASSLRSMRSYNEQFF
TRBV20-1	-	-	TRBJ1-5	TGCAGTACTAGAGATGAGCTAGGCAATCAGCCCCAGCATTTT	CSTRDELGNQPQHF